This TCR beta chain was observed in a study of shared clonotypes between healthy human individuals. Study in general: The donor pool was made up of a couple of women and three men aged 18 to 49.

Trimming stripped 6 bases from V and 9 bases from J, with 9 bases between. The CDR3 length is 11 residues. Germline CDR1 MDHEN, CDR2 SYDVKM. The table came from immunoSEQ multiplex PCR; TCRdb's copy has only in-frame clones and leaves some out. The table records around 1 million clones, approximately 76% of them present only once. Of note for this clone: What it binds is not known.

Study results and caveats: It was expected that sequencing depth would affect clonotype sharing among donors. Sampling involved blood alone; tissue repertoires likely differ.

Sequenced input: memory CD4+ T cells sorted from blood. The subset was: CD45RA-negative fraction. This sequence joins TRBV28 and TRBJ1-5; D gene unclear. The TCR originated in a man aged 18 to 29 in good health. The CDR3 reads CASSPGWPQHF. CDR3 nucleotides: TGTGCCAGCAGCCCCGGGTGGCCCCAGCATTTT.